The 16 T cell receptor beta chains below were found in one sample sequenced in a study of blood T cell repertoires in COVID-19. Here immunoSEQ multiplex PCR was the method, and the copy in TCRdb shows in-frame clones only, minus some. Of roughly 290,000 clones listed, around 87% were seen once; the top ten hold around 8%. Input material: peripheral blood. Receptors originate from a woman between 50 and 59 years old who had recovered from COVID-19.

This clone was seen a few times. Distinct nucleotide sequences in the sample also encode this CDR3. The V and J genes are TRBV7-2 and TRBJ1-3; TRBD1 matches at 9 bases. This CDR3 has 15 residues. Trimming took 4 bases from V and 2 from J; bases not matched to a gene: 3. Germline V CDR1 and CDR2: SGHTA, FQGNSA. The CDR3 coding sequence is TGTGCCAGCAGCTGGGGACAGGGAACTGGAAACACCATATATTTT. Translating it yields CASSWGQGTGNTIYF.

DNA for the CDR3: TGTGCCAGCAGTTTAACTGCCGGGGAGCTGTTTTTT. This encodes CASSLTAGELFF. The J gene is TRBJ2-2, the V gene TRBV12-3 or TRBV12-4; D is undetermined. The CDR3 runs to 12 residues. Between the trimmed V and J ends, which lost 2 bases and 6 bases, there was a span of 4 bases.

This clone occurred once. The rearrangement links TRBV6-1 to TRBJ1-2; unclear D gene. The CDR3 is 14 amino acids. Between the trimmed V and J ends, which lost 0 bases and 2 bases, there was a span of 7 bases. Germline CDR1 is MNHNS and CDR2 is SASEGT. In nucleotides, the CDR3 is TGTGCCAGCAGTGAAGCGAGAGGAAACTATGGCTACACCTTC. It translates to CASSEARGNYGYTF.

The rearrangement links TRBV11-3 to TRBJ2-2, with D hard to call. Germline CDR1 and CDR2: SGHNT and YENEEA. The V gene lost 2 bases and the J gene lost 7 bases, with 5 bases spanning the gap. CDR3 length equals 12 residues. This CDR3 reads CASSLRSGELFF. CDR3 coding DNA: TGTGCCAGCAGCTTACGTAGCGGGGAGCTGTTTTTT.

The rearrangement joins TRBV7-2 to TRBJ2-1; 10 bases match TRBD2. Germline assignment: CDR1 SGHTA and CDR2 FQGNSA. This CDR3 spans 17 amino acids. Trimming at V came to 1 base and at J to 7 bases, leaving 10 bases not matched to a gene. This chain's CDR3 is CASSLGLASGRRNEQFF. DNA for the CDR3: TGTGCCAGCAGCTTAGGACTCGCTAGCGGGAGAAGGAATGAGCAGTTCTTC.

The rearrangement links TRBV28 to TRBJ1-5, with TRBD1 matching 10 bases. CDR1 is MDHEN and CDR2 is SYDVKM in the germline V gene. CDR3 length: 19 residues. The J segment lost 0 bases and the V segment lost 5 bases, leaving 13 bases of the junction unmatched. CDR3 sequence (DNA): TGTGCCAGCAGTACGCCGGGACAGGGGATGGCTTATAGCAATCAGCCCCAGCATTTT. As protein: CASSTPGQGMAYSNQPQHF. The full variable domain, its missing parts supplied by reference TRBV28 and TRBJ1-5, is DVKVTQSSRYLVKRTGEKVFLECVQDMDHENMFWYRQDPGLGLRLIYFSYDVKMKEKGDIPEGYSVSREKKERFSLILESASTNQTSMYLCASSTPGQGMAYSNQPQHFGDGTRLSIL.

The CDR3 sequence: CASSIIQGTDTQYF. Here the CDR3 DNA reads TGTGCCAGTAGTATAATCCAGGGGACAGATACGCAGTATTTT. The chain carries TRBV19 and TRBJ2-3, with D possibly matching TRBD1 (6 bases). The germline CDR1 and CDR2 sequences are LNHDA and SQIVND (reference sequence). Trimming left V 2 bases short and J 3 bases short, with 9 bases between. The CDR3 is 14 residues long.

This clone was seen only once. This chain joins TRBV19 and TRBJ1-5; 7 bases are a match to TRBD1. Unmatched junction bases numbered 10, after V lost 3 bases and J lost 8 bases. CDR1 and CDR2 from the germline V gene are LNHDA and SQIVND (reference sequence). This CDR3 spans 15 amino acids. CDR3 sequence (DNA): TGTGCCAGTAGTATTGGGGAGACAGGGAATGAGCCCCAGCATTTT. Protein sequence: CASSIGETGNEPQHF.

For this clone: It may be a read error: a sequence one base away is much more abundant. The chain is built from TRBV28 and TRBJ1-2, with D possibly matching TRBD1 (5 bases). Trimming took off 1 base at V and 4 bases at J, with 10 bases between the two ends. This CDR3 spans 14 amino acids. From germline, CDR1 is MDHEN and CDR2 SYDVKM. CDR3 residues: CASSLLGGTYGYTF. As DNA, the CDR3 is TGTGCCAGCAGTTTATTGGGGGGTACCTATGGCTACACCTTC.

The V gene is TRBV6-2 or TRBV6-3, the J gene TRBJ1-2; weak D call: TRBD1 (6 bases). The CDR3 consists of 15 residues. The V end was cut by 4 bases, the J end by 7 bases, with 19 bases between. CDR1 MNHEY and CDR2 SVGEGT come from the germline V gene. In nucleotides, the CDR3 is TGTGCCAGCAGTTCCCCTTTCGACAGGTGGGGTGGCTACACCTTC. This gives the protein CASSSPFDRWGGYTF.

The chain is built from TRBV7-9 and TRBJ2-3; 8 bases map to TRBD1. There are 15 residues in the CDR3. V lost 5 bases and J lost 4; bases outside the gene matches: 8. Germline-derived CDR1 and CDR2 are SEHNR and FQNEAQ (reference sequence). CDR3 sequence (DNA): TGTGCCAGCAGCCCCAGGACAGGGCGCGCAGATACGCAGTATTTT. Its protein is CASSPRTGRADTQYF. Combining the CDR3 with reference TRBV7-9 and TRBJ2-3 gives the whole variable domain DTGVSQNPRHKITKRGQNVTFRCDPISEHNRLYWYRQTLGQGPEFLTYFQNEAQLEKSRLLSDRFSAERPKGSFSTLEIQRTEQGDSAMYLCASSPRTGRADTQYFGPGTRLTVL.

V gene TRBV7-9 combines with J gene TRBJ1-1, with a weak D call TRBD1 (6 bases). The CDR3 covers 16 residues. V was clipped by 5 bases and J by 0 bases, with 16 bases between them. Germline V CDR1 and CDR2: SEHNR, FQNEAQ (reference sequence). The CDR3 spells CASSQGGQLMNTEAFF. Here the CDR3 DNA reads TGTGCCAGCAGCCAAGGGGGACAACTTATGAACACTGAAGCTTTCTTT.

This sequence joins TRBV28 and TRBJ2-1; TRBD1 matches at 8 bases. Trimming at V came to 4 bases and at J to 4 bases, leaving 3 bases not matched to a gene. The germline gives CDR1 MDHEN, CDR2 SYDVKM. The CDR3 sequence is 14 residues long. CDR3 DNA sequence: TGTGCCAGCAGTTCAGGGGGCAGATACAATGAGCAGTTCTTC. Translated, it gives CASSSGGRYNEQFF. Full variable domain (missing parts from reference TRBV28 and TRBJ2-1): DVKVTQSSRYLVKRTGEKVFLECVQDMDHENMFWYRQDPGLGLRLIYFSYDVKMKEKGDIPEGYSVSREKKERFSLILESASTNQTSMYLCASSSGGRYNEQFFGPGTRLTVL.

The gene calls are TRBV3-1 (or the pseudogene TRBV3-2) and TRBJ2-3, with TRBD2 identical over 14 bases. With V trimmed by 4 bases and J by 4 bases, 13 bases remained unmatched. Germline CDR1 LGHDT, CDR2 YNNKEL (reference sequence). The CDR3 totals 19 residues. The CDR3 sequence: CASSLAGTSGSWGADTQYF. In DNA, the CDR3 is TGTGCCAGCAGCCTCGCCGGGACTAGCGGGAGTTGGGGGGCAGATACGCAGTATTTT.

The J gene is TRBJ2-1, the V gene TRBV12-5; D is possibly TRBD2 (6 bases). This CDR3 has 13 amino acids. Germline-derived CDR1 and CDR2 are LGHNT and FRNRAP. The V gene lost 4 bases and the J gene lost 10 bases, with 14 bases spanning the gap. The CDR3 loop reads CASGSPERAEQFF. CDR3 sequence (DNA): TGTGCTAGTGGTTCCCCCGAGCGGGCAGAGCAGTTCTTC.

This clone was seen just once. The CDR3 is CASSLTLAGEQYF. CDR3 nucleotide sequence: TGTGCCAGCAGCTTAACCCTCGCCGGGGAGCAGTACTTC. The chain is built from TRBV7-3 and TRBJ2-7; D unclear. This CDR3 has 13 residues. V lost 0 bases to trimming and J lost 7 bases, with 10 bases between them. Germline-derived CDR1 and CDR2 are SGHTA and FQGTGA.